This T cell receptor (beta chain) was documented in a study of shared clonotypes between healthy human individuals. The V gene's germline CDR1 is SGHRS and CDR2 YFSETQ. The CDR3 length is 15 residues. Trimming took 1 base from V and 1 from J, leaving 11 bases between them. Terminally differentiated effector memory CD45RA+ cells were excluded from the naive CD8 cells, which were CD45RO-negative and positively selected for CCR7. The repertoire was sequenced with immunoSEQ multiplex PCR; TCRdb's copy has only in-frame clones and lacks some. The table has approximately 810,000 clones, around 92% seen once.

Sample: naive CD8+ T cells sorted from blood. The sequence derives from a man aged 25-45 years in good health. The V call is TRBV5-1, the J call TRBJ1-1; tentatively, D is TRBD1 (5 bases). The CDR3, as DNA: TGCGCCAGCAGCTTGAACCCGGGGGAGAACACTGAAGCTTTCTTT. This encodes CASSLNPGENTEAFF.